This T cell receptor (beta chain) is from a study of PD-1 blockade in classical Hodgkin lymphoma. Every one of the patients relapsed after autologous stem cell transplantation (brentuximab vedotin exposure was variable). Study results and caveats: It was reported that newly diagnosed patients had less baseline TCR diversity than healthy donors.

TCRdb's copy holds only in-frame clones and misses some; the assay was immunoSEQ multiplex PCR. The sample comprises 20,000 to 30,000 clones, 81% of which are singletons, and around 19% rests with the top ten. Comment on this clone: The antigen is undetermined.

The clonotype comes from a human donor with classical Hodgkin lymphoma. The source was peripheral blood mononuclear cells (PBMCs), collected before the second cycle of nivolumab.

CDR3 loop: CASSAGKLAGGTGELFF. The CDR3 coding sequence is TGCGCCAGCAGCGCCGGGAAGCTAGCGGGAGGAACCGGGGAGCTGTTTTTT. The chain links TRBV5-1 to TRBJ2-2; 11 bases match TRBD2. V gave up 4 bases and J gave up 5 bases; unmatched junction bases: 10. CDR1 SGHRS and CDR2 YFSETQ come from the germline V gene. This CDR3 has 17 amino acids.